Listed below are T cell receptor beta chains from one sample, sequenced in a study of graft-versus-host responses after intestinal transplantation. The data were produced by immunoSEQ multiplex PCR, yet TCRdb's version contains in-frame clones alone and is incomplete. The sample lists about 86,000 clones, around nine tenths occurring once. Their antigens are not known. The input for sequencing was unstimulated CD8+ T cells sorted from spleen or lymph node cells, taken before intestinal transplant. Receptors were obtained from a human donor who received an intestinal transplant. Each CDR3 is given with its conserved first and last residue. Each record gives: J gene, V gene, D gene, clone size, CDR3 DNA, CDR3 protein. D genes are given only for firm matches. Size is stated for part of the rows, as once, few or many counts, or as a class when the clone is expanded.

TRBJ2-7 TRBV7-3 - - TGTGCCAGCAGATTATCTCCATTAGCGGAGGAGCAGTACTTC CASRLSPLAEEQYF
TRBJ2-3 TRBV29-1 TRBD2 - TGCAGCACTAGCGGATTAACAGATACGCAGTATTTT CSTSGLTDTQYF
TRBJ1-2 TRBV19 - - TGTGCCAGTAGTATAGGGGGGCCCTCCTATGGCTACACCTTC CASSIGGPSYGYTF
TRBJ2-5 TRBV19 - once TGTGCCAGTAGTATAGAAGTTTGGGGAGAGCAGTACTTC CASSIEVWGEQYF
TRBJ1-5 TRBV6-6 TRBD1 - TGTGCCAGCAGCGCCCGGGGACAGGGGAATCAGCCCCAGCATTTT CASSARGQGNQPQHF
TRBJ2-1 TRBV4-1 - - TGCGCCAGCAGCCAAGAGGGGAGGCCGAACAATGAGCAGTTCTTC CASSQEGRPNNEQFF
TRBJ1-1 TRBV20-1 - - TGCAGTGCTACAGGGAACACTGAAGCTTTCTTT CSATGNTEAFF
TRBJ1-1 TRBV29-1 - once TGCAGCGTTGACGGACCCGGGATCACTGAAGCTTTCTTT CSVDGPGITEAFF
TRBJ2-1 TRBV5-4 - - TGTGCCAGCAGCTTGGGACTAGGAACCTACAATGAGCAGTTCTTC CASSLGLGTYNEQFF
TRBJ2-5 TRBV9 - - TGTGCCAGCAGCGGGAGCGGGCTATCACAAGAGACCCAGTACTTC CASSGSGLSQETQYF
TRBJ2-2 TRBV10-1 TRBD1 - TGCGCCAGCAGTATACAAACAGGGGCGAACACCGGGGAGCTGTTTTTT CASSIQTGANTGELFF
TRBJ1-5 TRBV27 TRBD1 - TGTGCCAGTTCACAGGGGGCGATCAATCAGCCCCAGCATTTT CASSQGAINQPQHF
TRBJ1-1 TRBV19 TRBD1 - TGTGCCAGTAGTCCAGGGGGCGGGGGCACTGAAGCTTTCTTT CASSPGGGGTEAFF
TRBJ2-1 TRBV30 TRBD2 - TGTGCCTGGAGTGTTAGCGGGAGCCGGGATGAGCAGTTCTTC CAWSVSGSRDEQFF
TRBJ2-1 TRBV6-5 TRBD2 - TGTGCCAGCAGCCTCAGCTTAGCGGGAGTTAATGAGCAGTTCTTC CASSLSLAGVNEQFF
TRBJ1-2 TRBV7-2 - - TGTGCCAGCACCCACCAAGCGGACAGATGGGGAGGCTACACCTTC CASTHQADRWGGYTF
TRBJ1-1 TRBV5-1 - - TGCGCCAGCAGTCACGGTTTGAACACTGAAGCTTTCTTT CASSHGLNTEAFF
TRBJ2-1 TRBV28 TRBD2 - TGTGCCAGCAGTTTGGTCGAGACTAGCGGGGGCAATGAGCAGTTCTTC CASSLVETSGGNEQFF
TRBJ1-1 TRBV27 - - TGTGCCAGCAGTTTTGGGGAGGGTAAGGGTCGGGTGTTTCCCGAAGCTTTCTTT CASSFGEGKGRVFPEAFF
TRBJ2-2 TRBV6-1 TRBD1 - TGTGCCAGCAGCGCGACAGGGGGGGACACCGGGGAGCTGTTTTTT CASSATGGDTGELFF
TRBJ2-6 TRBV9 - - TGTGCCAGCAGCCTCGGGGGGCCAGGGCCTTCTGGGGCCAACGTCCTGACTTTC CASSLGGPGPSGANVLTF
TRBJ2-7 TRBV5-4 - - TGTGCCAGCAGCTTGGCCGGGGAGCTCTACGAGCAGTACTTC CASSLAGELYEQYF
TRBJ1-4 TRBV5-5 TRBD1 - TGTGCCAGCAGCTTGGCCTGGGGACAGCCTAATGAAAAACTGTTTTTT CASSLAWGQPNEKLFF
TRBJ2-5 TRBV7-2 - - TGTGCCAGCAGCGTTAGCGGTTACCAAGAGACCCAGTACTTC CASSVSGYQETQYF
TRBJ2-6 TRBV4-3 TRBD2 - TGCGCCAGCAGCCAAGATCTGGGGGGGACTGGGGCCAACGTCCTGACTTTC CASSQDLGGTGANVLTF
TRBJ2-3 TRBV5-1 TRBD2 - TGCGCCAGCAGCTGGACTAGCGGCACAGATACGCAGTATTTT CASSWTSGTDTQYF
TRBJ2-1 TRBV11-2 TRBD2 - TGTGCCAGCAGCTTTTCAGCGGGGGATGAGCAGTTCTTC CASSFSAGDEQFF
TRBJ2-6 TRBV7-9 - once TGTGCCAGCAGCTTACTCGTCTCTGGGGCCAACGTCCTGACTTTC CASSLLVSGANVLTF
TRBJ1-2 TRBV19 TRBD1 - TGTGCCAGTAGCCGGGACAGGGATAACTATGGCTACACCTTC CASSRDRDNYGYTF
TRBJ2-2 TRBV12-5 TRBD2 - TGTGCTAGTGGTCCAGGACTAGCGGGAGACGTATCACCCATTAACACCGGGGAGCTGTTTTTT CASGPGLAGDVSPINTGELFF
TRBJ1-5 TRBV27 TRBD1 - TGTGCCAGCAGTGACAGGGGTGGGCAGCCCCAGCATTTT CASSDRGGQPQHF
TRBJ2-5 TRBV6-1 TRBD2 - TGTGCCAGCAGTGAAAGGGAACTAGCGCAACAAGAGACCCAGTACTTC CASSERELAQQETQYF
TRBJ2-7 TRBV18 - - TGTGCCAGCTCACCACAGGAACAGCCCTACGAGCAGTACTTC CASSPQEQPYEQYF
TRBJ2-1 TRBV13 - - TGTGCCAGCAGCGATGACAGCAACTCCTACAATGAGCAGTTCTTC CASSDDSNSYNEQFF
TRBJ2-2 TRBV7-9 TRBD1 - TGTGCCAGCAGCCACAGGGGGCCGAACGGGGAGCTGTTTTTT CASSHRGPNGELFF
TRBJ2-7 TRBV6-5 - - TGTGCCAGCAGTACGCGGGGGCCACCCTACGAGCAGTACTTC CASSTRGPPYEQYF
TRBJ1-2 TRBV7-9 - - TGTGCCAGCAGCTCCGTATATGAACTTAACTATGGCTACACCTTC CASSSVYELNYGYTF
TRBJ2-7 TRBV5-1 - - TGCGCCAGCAGCTTGGCCGATAGTTTCTACGAGCAGTACTTC CASSLADSFYEQYF
TRBJ1-5 TRBV7-9 - - TGTGCCAGCAGCTTAAGGGAGCAGCCCCAGCATTTT CASSLREQPQHF
TRBJ2-3 TRBV7-6 TRBD2 - TGTGCCAGCAGCGTAAACCCAACAGCGGGAAGCACAGATACGCAGTATTTT CASSVNPTAGSTDTQYF
TRBJ2-1 TRBV4-3 - - TGCGCCAGCAGCCAAGAGAGGCAAGATGAGCAGTTCTTC CASSQERQDEQFF
TRBJ2-1 TRBV9 - - TGTGCCAGCAGCCTGGGTACACAGCAGCAGTTCTTC CASSLGTQQQFF
TRBJ2-7 TRBV19 TRBD2 - TGTGCCAGTAGTGACGGGACTAGCGGTCTCTACGAGCAGTACTTC CASSDGTSGLYEQYF
TRBJ2-1 TRBV7-9 - - TGTGCCAGCAGCTTAGGAGGAGGTGAGCAGTTCTTC CASSLGGGEQFF
TRBJ2-3 TRBV15 - - TGTGCCACTTTGAGCGCTGGCACAGATACGCAGTATTTT CATLSAGTDTQYF
TRBJ1-6 TRBV5-6 TRBD1 - TGTGCCAGCAGCTTGAACAGGGGGCCGGGTTCACCCCTCCACTTT CASSLNRGPGSPLHF
TRBJ1-1 TRBV4-1 TRBD1 - TGCGCCAGCAGTTCCGACGGGACAGGGTTTTCTGAAGCTTTCTTT CASSSDGTGFSEAFF
TRBJ2-7 TRBV19 TRBD1 - TGTGCCAGTAGTGCCGGGACAGGGGGCTACGAGCAGTACTTC CASSAGTGGYEQYF
TRBJ2-1 TRBV6-6 TRBD2 - TGTGCCAGCAGTTACTCGGGGGGGAGTTACAATGAGCAGTTCTTC CASSYSGGSYNEQFF
TRBJ1-1 TRBV4-3 TRBD1 - TGCGCCAGCAGCTGGGACAGGAACACTGAAGCTTTCTTT CASSWDRNTEAFF
TRBJ1-6 TRBV7-2 - - TGTGCCAGCAGCTTAAGGAGTATTCTAGGTTCACCCCTCCACTTT CASSLRSILGSPLHF
TRBJ2-2 TRBV5-1 TRBD2 once TGCGCCAGCAGCTTTCCACTAGCGAGAAACACCGGGGAGCTGTTTTTT CASSFPLARNTGELFF